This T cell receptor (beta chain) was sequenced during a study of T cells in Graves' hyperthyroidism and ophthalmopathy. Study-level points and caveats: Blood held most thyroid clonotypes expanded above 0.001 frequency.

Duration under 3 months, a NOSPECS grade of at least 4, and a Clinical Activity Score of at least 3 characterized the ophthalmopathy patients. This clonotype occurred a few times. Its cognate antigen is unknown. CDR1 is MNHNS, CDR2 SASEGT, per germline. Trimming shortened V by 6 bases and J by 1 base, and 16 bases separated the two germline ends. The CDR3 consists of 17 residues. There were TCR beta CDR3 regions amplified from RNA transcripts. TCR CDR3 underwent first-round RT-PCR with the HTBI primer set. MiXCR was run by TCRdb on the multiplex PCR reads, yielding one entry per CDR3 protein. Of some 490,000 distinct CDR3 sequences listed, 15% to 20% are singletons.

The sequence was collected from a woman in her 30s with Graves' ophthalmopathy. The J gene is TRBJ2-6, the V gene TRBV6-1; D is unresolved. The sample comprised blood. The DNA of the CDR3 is TGTGCCAGCAGAGTTAAAGGATGGCTGTCTGGGGCCAACGTCCTGACTTTC. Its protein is CASRVKGWLSGANVLTF.